The rows below give T cell receptor beta chains drawn from one sample of a study of blood T cells in healthy people across ages. TCRdb reprocessed the 5' RACE reads with MiXCR, giving one entry per CDR3 protein. This sample has approximately 2,000,000 distinct CDR3 sequences, with around 40% found just once. The sample was blood. The receptors were gathered from a human donor in good health. Each CDR3 is given with its conserved first and last residue. Each record gives: CDR3 length, clone size, J gene, V gene, D gene, CDR3 protein, CDR3 DNA. D genes are given only for firm matches. Expanded clones are given a class, and other clones once, few, many or no size at all.

length: 12
size: .
J: TRBJ2-7
V: TRBV7-2
D: .
CDR3: CACSLEGYEQYF
DNA: TGTGCCTGCAGCTTAGAGGGTTACGAGCAGTACTTC

length: 14
size: many
J: TRBJ2-4
V: TRBV20-1
D: TRBD2
CDR3: CSAPGTSGLNIQYF
DNA: TGCAGTGCCCCGGGGACTAGCGGACTAAACATTCAGTACTTC

length: 17
size: .
J: TRBJ1-6
V: TRBV4-1
D: .
CDR3: CASSRSAAGDWDSPLHF
DNA: TGCGCCAGCAGCCGGTCGGCTGCCGGGGATTGGGATTCACCCCTCCACTTT

length: 14
size: few
J: TRBJ2-1
V: TRBV6-6
D: TRBD2
CDR3: CASRTSGGADEQFF
DNA: TGTGCCAGCCGCACTAGCGGGGGGGCTGATGAGCAGTTCTTC

length: 14
size: .
J: TRBJ2-7
V: TRBV7-3
D: .
CDR3: CASSLTRTTGEQYF
DNA: TGTGCCAGCAGCTTAACGCGGACGACGGGGGAGCAGTACTTC

length: 13
size: .
J: TRBJ1-6
V: TRBV28
D: .
CDR3: CASFSRGGSPLHF
DNA: TGTGCCAGCTTTAGCAGGGGTGGTTCACCCCTCCACTTT

length: 16
size: .
J: TRBJ2-7
V: TRBV12-3/TRBV12-4
D: .
CDR3: CASSSGTPKYPYEQYF
DNA: TGTGCCAGCAGTTCCGGGACACCAAAATATCCCTACGAGCAGTACTTC

length: 15
size: few
J: TRBJ2-5
V: TRBV20-1
D: TRBD2
CDR3: CSAPLAGGYQETQYF
DNA: TGCAGTGCTCCTCTAGCGGGGGGTTACCAAGAGACCCAGTACTTC

length: 11
size: many
J: TRBJ2-3
V: TRBV10-3
D: .
CDR3: CATTSGDTQYF
DNA: TGTGCCACTACAAGCGGAGATACGCAGTATTTT

length: 15
size: .
J: TRBJ1-4
V: TRBV5-4
D: TRBD1
CDR3: CASSLTQGGIEKLFF
DNA: TGTGCCAGCAGCTTGACACAGGGGGGCATTGAAAAACTGTTTTTT

length: 16
size: few
J: TRBJ2-1
V: TRBV4-1
D: .
CDR3: CASSPIAASSYNEQFF
DNA: TGCGCCAGCAGCCCGATAGCGGCAAGCTCCTACAATGAGCAGTTCTTC

length: 14
size: .
J: TRBJ2-7
V: TRBV24-1
D: TRBD2
CDR3: CATFSGGSSYEQYF
DNA: TGTGCCACTTTTAGCGGGGGCAGTTCCTACGAGCAGTACTTC

length: 16
size: .
J: TRBJ2-5
V: TRBV7-3
D: TRBD1
CDR3: CASSLTATGVRETQYF
DNA: TGTGCCAGCAGCTTAACGGCGACAGGGGTCAGGGAGACCCAGTACTTC

length: 14
size: .
J: TRBJ2-1
V: TRBV20-1
D: .
CDR3: CSARERVTGIGEFF
DNA: TGCAGTGCTAGAGAGCGGGTAACGGGTATCGGCGAGTTCTTC

length: 15
size: few
J: TRBJ2-5
V: TRBV6-2/TRBV6-3
D: .
CDR3: CASSYPPGAVETQYF
DNA: TGTGCCAGCAGTTACCCCCCGGGAGCGGTTGAGACCCAGTACTTC